Listed below are T cell receptor beta chains from one sample, sequenced in a study of long-term antiretroviral therapy in people with HIV. The repertoire was sequenced with immunoSEQ multiplex PCR; TCRdb's copy has only in-frame clones and lacks some. The data contain more than 35,000 clones, 80% to 90% of them seen just once; the ten biggest clones take up roughly a tenth. Material: unsorted PBMCs, obtained 2.2 years after starting antiretroviral therapy. These receptors all stem from a man aged 18 to 29 with HIV. Each CDR3 is given with its conserved first and last residue. D genes are given only for firm matches. The size entry is marked missing in some rows and otherwise reads once, few, many or a size class.

j_gene | v_gene | abundance | d_gene | CDR3nt | CDR3aa
TRBJ2-5 | TRBV27 | NA | NA | TGTGCCAGCAGTTCCCGGTGGCAAGAGACCCAGTACTTC | CASSSRWQETQYF
TRBJ2-2 | TRBV6-6 | NA | TRBD1 | TGTGCCAGCAGTCAACAGGGGGTCGTAGGGGAGCTGTTTTTT | CASSQQGVVGELFF
TRBJ1-1 | TRBV18 | NA | NA | TGTGCCAGCTCACCGCAGGACACTTACACTGAAGCTTTCTTT | CASSPQDTYTEAFF
TRBJ1-4 | TRBV2 | few | NA | TGTGCCAGCAGTGAAGCGCGGGCTGCAACTAATGAAAAACTGTTTTTT | CASSEARAATNEKLFF
TRBJ1-2 | TRBV9 | NA | NA | TGTGCCAGCAGCGTGGGGATGGGGCCCTATGGCTACACCTTC | CASSVGMGPYGYTF
TRBJ2-2 | TRBV7-6 | NA | NA | TGTGCCAGCAGCTTAGAAATAACGGTCAGAGGGGCCGGGGAGCTGTTTTTT | CASSLEITVRGAGELFF
TRBJ1-2 | TRBV30 | few | TRBD1 | TGTGCCTGGACCGGGACAGGGCTCGGCTACACCTTC | CAWTGTGLGYTF
TRBJ2-2 | TRBV6-4 | NA | NA | TGTGCCAGCAAAGAGGGTTCGAACACCGGGGAGCTGTTTTTT | CASKEGSNTGELFF
TRBJ2-4 | TRBV4-3 | once | NA | TGCGCCAGCAGCCAGGGCGGGGAGGTCATAGCCAAAAACATTCAGTACTTC | CASSQGGEVIAKNIQYF
TRBJ2-3 | TRBV30 | NA | TRBD2 | TGTGCCTGGAGTAACGGGGGGGCGGATACGCAGTATTTT | CAWSNGGADTQYF
TRBJ2-1 | TRBV11-3 | NA | NA | TGTGCCAGCAGTAGGGACCCGTTGGCGGGTGAGCAGTTCTTC | CASSRDPLAGEQFF
TRBJ1-4 | TRBV28 | NA | NA | TGTGCCAGCAGTACCCTCGCCAGGCTAGAGAAAAAACTGTTTTTT | CASSTLARLEKKLFF
TRBJ1-3 | TRBV5-1 | NA | TRBD1 | TGCGCCAGCAGCGTACAGGGGGCTATCTCTGGAAACACCATATATTTT | CASSVQGAISGNTIYF
TRBJ1-2 | TRBV28 | NA | NA | TGTGCCAGCAGTTTTGAGTCCTCACCTAACTATGGCTACACCTTC | CASSFESSPNYGYTF
TRBJ1-3 | TRBV6-1 | NA | NA | TGTGCCAGCAAGGAGGCAGCGAACTCTGGAAACACCATATATTTT | CASKEAANSGNTIYF
TRBJ1-1 | TRBV7-2 | NA | NA | TGTGCCAGCAGCTTAGTATGGGGGAACACTGAAGCTTTCTTT | CASSLVWGNTEAFF
TRBJ2-3 | TRBV6-6 | NA | TRBD2 | TGTGCCAGCAGTTACGGGACGGGGGGGCTTGATACGCAGTATTTT | CASSYGTGGLDTQYF
TRBJ2-7 | TRBV7-8 | NA | NA | TGTGCCAGCAGCTGGTTGGGGAGCACCTACGAGCAGTACTTC | CASSWLGSTYEQYF
TRBJ2-3 | TRBV18 | NA | NA | TGTGCCAGCTCACCCTATCGGCAGCGAGGTCAGGGAGCAGATACGCAGTATTTT | CASSPYRQRGQGADTQYF
TRBJ1-2 | TRBV5-6 | NA | NA | TGTGCCAGCAGCAGCGGGCCGGGCGGAGGCTACACCTTC | CASSSGPGGGYTF
TRBJ2-3 | TRBV6-5 | NA | NA | TGTGCCAGCAGTTACACGTTCGGAGATACGCAGTATTTT | CASSYTFGDTQYF
TRBJ1-1 | TRBV18 | NA | NA | TGTGCCAGCTCACCATCTGAGGGGATGAACACTGAAGCTTTCTTT | CASSPSEGMNTEAFF
TRBJ2-3 | TRBV9 | NA | TRBD2 | TGTGCCAGCAGCCCGGGACTAGCGATAGGGGGGACAGATACGCAGTATTTT | CASSPGLAIGGTDTQYF
TRBJ2-2 | TRBV5-1 | NA | TRBD1 | TGCGCCAGCAGCACTCGACAGGGGTCGAACACCGGGGAGCTGTTTTTT | CASSTRQGSNTGELFF
TRBJ2-1 | TRBV6-6 | NA | NA | TGTGCCAGCAGTTCCGACGCGCGGCCCCCCTACAATGAGCAGTTCTTC | CASSSDARPPYNEQFF
TRBJ2-7 | TRBV27 | once | TRBD2 | TGTGCCAGCAGTGCGGGAGGGCCCGCGTACGAGCAGTACTTC | CASSAGGPAYEQYF
TRBJ1-6 | TRBV5-1 | NA | NA | TGCGCCAGCAGCTTCGGGGACTCTAGGAATTCACCCCTCCACTTT | CASSFGDSRNSPLHF
TRBJ1-1 | TRBV6-5 | NA | NA | TGTGCCAGCCGTAACGTGGGGGCGCGAGATGAAGCTTTCTTT | CASRNVGARDEAFF
TRBJ2-3 | TRBV27 | NA | NA | TGTGCCAGCAGCCGCTCCACGGATACGCAGTATTTT | CASSRSTDTQYF
TRBJ2-3 | TRBV4-1 | NA | TRBD2 | TGCGCCAGCAGCCAAGAAGGTAGCGGGGGGGCGGATACGCAGTATTTT | CASSQEGSGGADTQYF
TRBJ1-2 | TRBV29-1 | NA | NA | TGCAGCGTTCTCTTTGGGGAGTCTGGCTACACCTTC | CSVLFGESGYTF
TRBJ1-1 | TRBV6-1 | NA | NA | TGTGCCAGCGCGTACGGGGGCCCTGAAGCTTTCTTT | CASAYGGPEAFF
TRBJ2-7 | TRBV5-1 | few | TRBD1 | TGCGCCAGCAGCTTGGCAGGGACAGGGGGAACCTACGAGCAGTACTTC | CASSLAGTGGTYEQYF
TRBJ2-7 | TRBV18 | NA | TRBD1 | TGTGCCAGCTCACCGGGGACAGGGGACTACGAGCAGTACTTC | CASSPGTGDYEQYF
TRBJ2-3 | TRBV7-2 | once | TRBD2 | TGTGCCAGCAGCTCTAAACGCGGGGGGCCCACAGATACGCAGTATTTT | CASSSKRGGPTDTQYF
TRBJ1-1 | TRBV27 | NA | TRBD1 | TGTGCCAGCGGGTGGACAGGTCCGAACACTGAAGCTTTCTTT | CASGWTGPNTEAFF
TRBJ2-3 | TRBV7-9 | once | NA | TGTGCCAGCAGCTTTCGCGAGGGCACAGATACGCAGTATTTT | CASSFREGTDTQYF